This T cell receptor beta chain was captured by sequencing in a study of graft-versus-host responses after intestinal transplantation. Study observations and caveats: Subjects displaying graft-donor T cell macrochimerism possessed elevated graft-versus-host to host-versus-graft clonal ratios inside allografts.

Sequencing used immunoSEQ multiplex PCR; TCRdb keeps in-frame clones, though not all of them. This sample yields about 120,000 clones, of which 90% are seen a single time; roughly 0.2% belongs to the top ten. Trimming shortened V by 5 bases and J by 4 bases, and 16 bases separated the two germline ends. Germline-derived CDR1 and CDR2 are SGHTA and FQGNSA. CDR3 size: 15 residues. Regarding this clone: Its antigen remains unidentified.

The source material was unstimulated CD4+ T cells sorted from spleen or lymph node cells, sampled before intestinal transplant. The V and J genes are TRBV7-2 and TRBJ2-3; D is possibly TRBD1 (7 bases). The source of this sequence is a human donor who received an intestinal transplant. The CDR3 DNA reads TGTGCCAGCAGCCTTTCGACAGGGAGGCCAGATACGCAGTATTTT. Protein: CASSLSTGRPDTQYF.